A single sample gave rise to the 11 T cell receptor beta chains below, sequenced in a study of regulatory T cells in long-lasting Graves disease. The sample's time point: persistent/refractory GD, antithyroid drugs over 5 years with positive TRAb. With RNA extracted from PBMCs as input, the TCR library was made. Relying on iRepertoire HTBI primers and Arm-PCR of CDR3 regions, the team built TCR beta libraries. TCRdb redid the calling of the multiplex PCR reads with MiXCR, one entry per CDR3 protein. Of some 330,000 distinct CDR3 sequences in the sample, about 23% were seen once. The source was peripheral blood mononuclear cells (PBMCs), collected when the disease was refractory, from a patient treated with antithyroid drugs. The receptors derive from a woman aged 40 to 50 with Graves disease.

Many counts were recorded for this clonotype. The chain links TRBV20-1 to TRBJ2-7; D uncertain. Germline V gene sequence: CDR1 DFQATT, CDR2 SNEGSKA (reference sequence). The V end lost 5 bases, the J end lost 0 bases, and 14 bases lay between the germline ends. The CDR3 runs 14 residues. For the CDR3, the DNA is TGCAGTGCTGAGGTGGACGGAGCCTCCTACGAGCAGTACTTC. It encodes CSAEVDGASYEQYF.

The genes are TRBV5-6 and TRBJ1-3; TRBD1 is a possible D gene (6 bases). In germline, CDR1 is SGHDT, CDR2 YYEEEE. The length of the CDR3 is 14 residues. Trimming removed 7 bases from V and 7 bases from J, with 18 bases in between. CDR3: CASGKTGIRNTIYF. In DNA form, the CDR3 reads TGTGCCAGCGGGAAGACAGGTATACGGAACACCATATATTTT. The variable domain in full, with the rest retrieved from reference TRBV5-6 and TRBJ1-3, is DAGVTQSPTHLIKTRGQQVTLRCSPKSGHDTVSWYQQALGQGPQFIFQYYEEEERQRGNFPDRFSGHQFPNYSSELNVNALLLGDSALYLCASGKTGIRNTIYFGEGSWLTVV.

Worth noting for this clonotype: Just one base apart from a much larger clone, this may be a read error. The chain uses TRBV29-1 and TRBJ1-1, with TRBD1 matching 10 bases. From germline, CDR1 is SQVTM and CDR2 ANQGSEA. CDR3 size: 14 residues. The DNA for the CDR3 is TGCAGCGCAAGGACAGGGGGTTTGAACACTGGAGCTTTCTTT. Its protein product is CSARTGGLNTGAFF.

At least ten counts were recorded for this clonotype. This sequence joins TRBV28 and TRBJ2-5; no reliable D call. Trimming stripped 3 bases from V and 3 bases from J, with 14 bases between. The CDR3 length is 15 residues. From germline, CDR1 is MDHEN and CDR2 SYDVKM. The CDR3 spells CASSLSRTLEETQYF. As DNA, the CDR3 is TGTGCCAGCAGTTTGTCCAGAACGTTGGAAGAGACCCAGTACTTC.

Note on this clonotype: A read error may be the cause here, since a much bigger clone is one base away. No conserved phenylalanine or tryptophan ends this CDR3, so it is likely a read error. The chain is built from TRBV28 and TRBJ2-7, with D uncertain. Trimming removed 5 bases from V and 3 bases from J, with 8 bases in between. The CDR3 totals 12 residues. Germline lookup yields CDR1 MDHEN and CDR2 SYDVKM. In DNA, the CDR3 is TGTGCCAGCAGTCCAATAGGCTACGAGCAGTACTTG. Its protein is CASSPIGYEQYL.

The CDR3 spells CASSEGTTGTGGGEKLFF. CDR3 coding DNA: TGTGCCAGCAGTGAAGGAACCACCGGGACAGGGGGAGGCGAAAAACTGTTTTTT. The chain couples TRBV2 to TRBJ1-4; 11 bases align to TRBD1. The trim removed 1 base at V and 8 bases at J, leaving 12 bases unmatched. CDR3 size: 18 residues. Germline lookup yields CDR1 SNHLY and CDR2 FYNNEI.

Ten or more counts support this clonotype. The V gene is TRBV29-1, the J gene TRBJ2-5; possibly TRBD1 for D (6 bases). Per the germline V gene, CDR1 is SQVTM and CDR2 is ANQGSEA. This CDR3 is built from 14 residues. V lost 8 bases and J lost 4, with 20 bases in between. The DNA of the CDR3 is TGCAGCATAACCCCAACAGGGTCTGGAGAGACCCAGTACTTC. Encoded protein: CSITPTGSGETQYF.

This clonotype was detected a few times. The chain recombines TRBV20-1 with TRBJ2-7, with 8 bases that match TRBD1. The ends lost 6 bases at V and 0 bases at J; junction bases unmatched: 4. Germline CDR1 DFQATT, CDR2 SNEGSKA (reference sequence). CDR3 length: 13 amino acids. In nucleotides, the CDR3 is TGCAGTGCCAGGACAGGGAGCTCCTACGAGCAGTACTTC. This codes for CSARTGSSYEQYF.

This clonotype has more than one count but fewer than ten. The chain couples TRBV11-2 to TRBJ2-5; 11 bases align to TRBD2. The V and J ends lost 4 bases and 5 bases, in that order; junction bases with no gene match: 6. The CDR3 spans 15 residues. The germline V gene has CDR1 SGHAT and CDR2 FQNNGV. CDR3 amino acids: CASSSRTSGLETQYF. The DNA for the CDR3 is TGTGCCAGCAGCTCACGGACTAGCGGGCTGGAGACCCAGTACTTC.

The chain recombines TRBV29-1 with TRBJ2-1; 12 bases agree with TRBD2. The germline V gene encodes CDR1 SQVTM and CDR2 ANQGSEA. With 4 bases clipped from V and 3 bases from J, the junction kept 4 bases outside the gene matches. The CDR3 runs 15 residues. The CDR3 DNA reads TGCAGCGTTGGACCGACTAGCGGGGGCTACAATGAGCAGTTCTTC. This gives the protein CSVGPTSGGYNEQFF.

This clonotype turned up a few times. The chain links TRBV20-1 to TRBJ2-7, with a tentative D call TRBD2 (6 bases). The germline V and J ends were trimmed by 6 bases and 7 bases, with 13 bases remaining between them. The CDR3 spans 11 residues. Germline V gene sequence: CDR1 DFQATT, CDR2 SNEGSKA (reference sequence). For the CDR3, the DNA is TGCAGTGCCCCGTCGGGGGTGGAGCAGTACTTC. Protein product: CSAPSGVEQYF.